This T cell receptor beta chain came from a study of T-cell memory formation after mild COVID-19. Across the study: For the most part, TCR clusters were specific to one donor.

The study's findings and limits: Shrinking CD4+ clones were chiefly CM and EM; CD8+ ones were chiefly EMRA.

The CDR3 has 12 amino acids. The V gene's germline CDR1 is LGHNT and CDR2 FRNRAP. With 2 bases removed from V and 0 bases from J, the gap between germline ends came to 1 base. With constant-segment primers, 5'RACE yielded cDNA libraries of TCR alpha and TCR beta that carried sample barcodes and UMIs. A single record per CDR3 protein comes from TCRdb applying MiXCR to the 5' RACE reads. The data contain 430,000 or so distinct CDR3 sequences, 20% to 30% of them singletons. In the case of this clonotype: Its antigen is unidentified.

The TCR sequence derives from an adult woman who had mild COVID-19 (a few samples of this study predate the infection). Cell type and time point are not known. Sequenced: PBMCs or a T cell subset sorted from them (not recorded which). The chain recombines TRBV12-5 with TRBJ1-2; D is uncertain. CDR3 bases: TGTGCTAGTGGTTTGCCTAACTATGGCTACACCTTC. This codes for CASGLPNYGYTF.